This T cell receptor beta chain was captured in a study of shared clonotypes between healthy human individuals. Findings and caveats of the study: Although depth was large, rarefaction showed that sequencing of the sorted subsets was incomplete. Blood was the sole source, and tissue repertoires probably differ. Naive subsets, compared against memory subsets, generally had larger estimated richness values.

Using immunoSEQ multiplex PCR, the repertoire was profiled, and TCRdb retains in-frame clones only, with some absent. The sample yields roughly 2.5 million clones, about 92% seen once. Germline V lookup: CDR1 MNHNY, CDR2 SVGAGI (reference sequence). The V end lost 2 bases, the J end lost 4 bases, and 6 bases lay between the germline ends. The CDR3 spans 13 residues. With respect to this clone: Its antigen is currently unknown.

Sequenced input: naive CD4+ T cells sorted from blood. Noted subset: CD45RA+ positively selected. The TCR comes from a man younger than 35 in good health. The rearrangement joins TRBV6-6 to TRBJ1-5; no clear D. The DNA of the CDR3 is TGTGCCAGCAGTTACCGGCAGAATCAGCCCCAGCATTTT. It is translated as CASSYRQNQPQHF.